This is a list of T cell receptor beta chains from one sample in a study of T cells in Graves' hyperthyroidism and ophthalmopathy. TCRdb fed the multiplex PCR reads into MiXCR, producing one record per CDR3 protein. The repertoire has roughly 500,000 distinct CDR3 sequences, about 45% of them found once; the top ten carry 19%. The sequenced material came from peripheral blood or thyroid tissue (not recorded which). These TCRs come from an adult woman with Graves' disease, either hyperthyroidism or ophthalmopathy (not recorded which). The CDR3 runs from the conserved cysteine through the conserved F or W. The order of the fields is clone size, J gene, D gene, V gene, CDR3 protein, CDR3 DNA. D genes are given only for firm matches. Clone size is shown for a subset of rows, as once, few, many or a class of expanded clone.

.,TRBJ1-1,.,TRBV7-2,CASRDSYTEAFF,TGTGCCAGCAGGGACAGCTACACTGAAGCTTTCTTT
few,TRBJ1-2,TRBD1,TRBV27,CATRRAGGVVFGYTF,TGTGCCACACGTAGGGCAGGGGGCGTTGTTTTTGGCTACACCTTC
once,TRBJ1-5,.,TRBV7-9,CASSLLDMRETQHF,TGTGCCAGCAGCCTCTTGGACATGCGGGAGACCCAGCATTTT
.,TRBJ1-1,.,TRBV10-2,CAISDGVDTEAFF,TGCGCCATCAGTGACGGGGTGGACACTGAAGCTTTCTTT
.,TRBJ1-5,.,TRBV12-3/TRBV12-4,CASILSRGLGQPQHF,TGTGCCAGCATTTTGAGCAGGGGTTTAGGGCAGCCCCAGCATTTT
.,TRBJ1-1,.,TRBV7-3,CASSFPSGTVNTEAFF,TGTGCCAGCAGCTTCCCATCCGGGACGGTGAACACTGAAGCTTTCTTT
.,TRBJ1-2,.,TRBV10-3,CAILGGDGYTF,TGTGCCATCCTCGGCGGGGATGGCTACACCTTC
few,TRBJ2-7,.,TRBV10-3,CAIRDYNEQYF,TGTGCCATCAGAGACTACAATGAGCAGTACTTC
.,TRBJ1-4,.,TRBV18,CASSPPEVSEKLFF,TGTGCCAGCTCACCACCGGAGGTGTCTGAAAAACTGTTTTTT
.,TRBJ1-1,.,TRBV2,CASSRTRTGHRSEAFF,TGTGCCAGCAGTCGAACTCGAACAGGCCATAGATCCGAAGCTTTCTTT
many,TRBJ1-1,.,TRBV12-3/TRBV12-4,CASSTGGWGEAFF,TGTGCCAGCAGCACCGGGGGTTGGGGAGAAGCTTTCTTT
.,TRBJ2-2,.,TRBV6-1,CASSGEDGGELFF,TGTGCCAGCAGTGGTGAGGATGGCGGGGAGCTGTTTTTT
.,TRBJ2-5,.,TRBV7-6,CASSPHAEETQYF,TGTGCCAGCAGCCCCCACGCGGAAGAGACCCAGTACTTC
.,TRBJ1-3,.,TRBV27,CASSRGPWRDTIYF,TGTGCCAGCTCCCGGGGACCTTGGAGGGACACCATATATTTT
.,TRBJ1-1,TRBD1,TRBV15,CVASRRQGNTEAFF,TGTGTCGCCAGCCGAAGACAGGGGAACACTGAAGCTTTCTTT
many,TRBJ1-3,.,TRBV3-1,CASSHNSGNTIYF,TGTGCCAGCAGCCACAACTCTGGAAACACCATATATTTT
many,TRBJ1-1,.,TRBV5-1,CASSSFSAGDTEAFF,TGCGCCAGCAGCTCTTTTTCCGCGGGAGACACTGAAGCTTTCTTT